A single sample is the source of the 32 T cell receptor beta chains below, sequenced in a study of T cell responses to AZD1222 COVID-19 vaccine. Profiled with immunoSEQ multiplex PCR; TCRdb holds only in-frame clones, not every one. The sample carries about 110,000 clones, nearly 90% recorded once. The source was peripheral blood, collected on day 0 of AZD1222 vaccination. Receptors were obtained from an adult in good health.

The V call is TRBV10-2, the J call TRBJ2-5; 8 nucleotides agree with TRBD2. Germline V gene data show CDR1 as WSHSY and CDR2 as SAAADI. V trimming: 3 bases; J trimming: 1 base; junction bases outside the gene matches: 1. The CDR3 consists of 14 residues. DNA for the CDR3: TGCGCCAGCAGTGACGGGGGGGCCCAAGAGACCCAGTACTTC. Residues: CASSDGGAQETQYF.

This chain connects TRBV5-6 to TRBJ1-2, with D tentatively TRBD1 (6 bases). The germline CDR1 and CDR2 sequences are SGHDT and YYEEEE. Trimming shortened V by 2 bases and J by 5 bases, and 13 bases separated the two germline ends. CDR3 length: 14 amino acids. The CDR3 sequence is CASSFTQGRYGYTF. Written as DNA, the CDR3 is TGTGCCAGCAGCTTTACACAGGGTCGGTATGGCTACACCTTC. Using reference TRBV5-6 and TRBJ1-2 for the parts outside the CDR3, the full variable domain is DAGVTQSPTHLIKTRGQQVTLRCSPKSGHDTVSWYQQALGQGPQFIFQYYEEEERQRGNFPDRFSGHQFPNYSSELNVNALLLGDSALYLCASSFTQGRYGYTFGSGTRLTVV.

The chain carries TRBV24-1 and TRBJ1-5; TRBD1 aligns across 7 bases. V lost 3 bases and J lost 6; bases outside the gene matches: 4. The CDR3 is 14 amino acids. Germline lookup yields CDR1 KGHDR and CDR2 SFDVKD. The DNA of the CDR3 is TGTGCCACCAGTGATGAGACAGGGCTTCAGCCCCAGCATTTT. Its protein is CATSDETGLQPQHF.

The chain couples TRBV11-3 to TRBJ2-5, with D perhaps given as TRBD1 or TRBD2 (5 bases each). Trimming pared 1 base from V and 5 bases from J, leaving 8 bases between. Germline V gene sequence: CDR1 SGHNT, CDR2 YENEEA. This CDR3 contains 13 residues. CDR3 bases: TGTGCCAGCAGCTTAGGAGGGGTGGAGACCCAGTACTTC. Translated, it gives CASSLGGVETQYF.

The J gene is TRBJ1-2, the V gene TRBV7-2; 7 bases align to TRBD1. CDR3 length: 15 amino acids. V was clipped by 5 bases and J by 4 bases; unmatched bases: 10. From germline, CDR1 is SGHTA and CDR2 FQGNSA. The CDR3: CASSLQGTAIYGYTF. Written as DNA, the CDR3 is TGTGCCAGCAGCCTCCAGGGGACAGCAATCTATGGCTACACCTTC.

The CDR3 bases are TGCGCCAGCAGTCAAATTGGCTGTAGCTCTGGAAACACCATATATTTT. It translates to CASSQIGCSSGNTIYF. The chain uses TRBV23-1 and TRBJ1-3, with D unresolved. TRBV23-1 is treated as an ORF (open reading frame) with a function not yet certain. Trimming cost V 2 bases and J 0 bases, with 11 bases left between them. CDR3 length equals 16 residues.

This chain links TRBV20-1 with TRBJ1-4, with D perhaps matching TRBD1 (6 bases). The CDR3 runs to 15 residues. The germline V gene encodes CDR1 DFQATT and CDR2 SNEGSKA (reference sequence). V was clipped by 3 bases and J by 6 bases, with 17 bases between them. The CDR3 sequence: CSASRPTGFDEKLFF. The CDR3 DNA sequence: TGCAGTGCTAGTCGCCCGACAGGTTTTGATGAAAAACTGTTTTTT.

The chain couples TRBV19 to TRBJ1-6; D call uncertain. This CDR3 has 14 residues. Trimming stripped 7 bases from V and 4 bases from J, with 11 bases between. The germline V gene has CDR1 LNHDA and CDR2 SQIVND (reference sequence). CDR3 region: CASTPEGYNSPLHF. As DNA, the CDR3 is TGTGCCAGTACCCCTGAAGGATATAATTCACCCCTCCACTTT.

This clone was seen a single time. This sequence joins TRBV7-3 and TRBJ2-7; D possibly corresponds to TRBD2 (6 bases). The CDR3 covers 14 residues. The germline CDR1 and CDR2 sequences are SGHTA and FQGTGA. V lost 5 bases and J lost 3, with 14 bases in between. CDR3 sequence reads: CASSPGRGDYEQYF. The CDR3 bases are TGTGCCAGCAGCCCCGGGAGAGGGGACTACGAGCAGTACTTC.

The chain carries TRBV9 and TRBJ1-2; D is uncertain. CDR1 and CDR2 from the germline V gene are SGDLS and YYNGEE. Trimming left V 2 bases short and J 3 bases short, with 14 bases between. The CDR3 runs 15 residues. CDR3 region: CASSVLSGPDYGYTF. The DNA of the CDR3 is TGTGCCAGCAGCGTCTTATCGGGCCCGGACTATGGCTACACCTTC.

J is TRBJ1-4 and V is TRBV6-5; D is undetermined. The germline V gene encodes CDR1 MNHEY and CDR2 SVGAGI. This CDR3 has 14 amino acids. V lost 0 bases, J lost 0 bases, and 2 bases lay in between. The CDR3 DNA reads as TGTGCCAGCAGTTACTCCGCAACTAATGAAAAACTGTTTTTT. Residues: CASSYSATNEKLFF.

CDR3 protein: CASSPDRGSTDTQYF. DNA for the CDR3: TGTGCCAGCAGTCCGGACAGGGGGTCCACAGATACGCAGTATTTT. The chain combines TRBV2 with TRBJ2-3; TRBD1 agrees at 10 bases. This CDR3 is 15 amino acids long. Germline V CDR1 and CDR2: SNHLY, FYNNEI. The V gene end was trimmed by 5 bases and the J gene end by 2 bases; junction bases not matched to a gene: 4.

The gene calls are TRBV5-5 and TRBJ2-7; 10 bases map to TRBD2. With V trimmed by 0 bases and J by 4 bases, 10 bases remained unmatched. CDR1 and CDR2 (germline): SGHKS, YYEKEE (reference sequence). The CDR3 spans 17 residues. The DNA for the CDR3 is TGTGCCAGCAGCTTGGCCCCGGGACTAGCGATGCCTTACGAGCAGTACTTC. Its protein is CASSLAPGLAMPYEQYF.

This clone was detected a few times. This chain links TRBV27 with TRBJ2-7; possible D gene TRBD1, 5 bases. This CDR3 comprises 11 residues. Germline-derived CDR1 and CDR2 are MNHEY and SMNVEV (reference sequence). V lost 7 bases to trimming and J lost 12 bases, with 16 bases between them. DNA of the CDR3: TGTGCCAGCAAGGGGTCGACGGGTTTGTACGTC. Encoded protein: CASKGSTGLYV.

The V and J genes are TRBV20-1 and TRBJ2-3; D possibly corresponds to TRBD2 (6 bases). This CDR3 is 16 amino acids long. Germline values: CDR1 DFQATT, CDR2 SNEGSKA (reference sequence). V was cut by 3 bases and J by 0 bases, with 16 bases left in between. CDR3: CSASFRGTSSTDTQYF. CDR3 DNA sequence: TGCAGTGCTAGTTTTCGGGGGACCTCTAGCACAGATACGCAGTATTTT.

The CDR3 DNA reads as TGTGCCACCAGTGAGGGGGGCTACGAGCAGTACTTC. Its protein is CATSEGGYEQYF. V is TRBV24-1 and J is TRBJ2-7, with D possibly matching TRBD2 (6 bases). Trimming took 4 bases from V and 3 from J, leaving 6 bases between them. The germline CDR1 and CDR2 sequences are KGHDR and SFDVKD. The CDR3 totals 12 residues.

J is TRBJ2-5 and V is TRBV12-3 or TRBV12-4, with D possibly being TRBD1 or TRBD2 (5 bases each). V was trimmed by 7 bases and J by 5 bases, leaving 14 bases between them. The CDR3 length is 13 residues. CDR3 DNA sequence: TGTGCCAGCACCCGGGACGTTGGGGAGACCCAGTACTTC. It encodes CASTRDVGETQYF.

Of note for this clone: In the same sample, other DNA sequences code for this CDR3. The genes are TRBV7-9 and TRBJ1-1; D call uncertain. The CDR3 contains 13 residues. The germline gives CDR1 SEHNR, CDR2 FQNEAQ (reference sequence). Trimming left V 1 base short and J 4 bases short, with 7 bases between. CDR3 sequence (DNA): TGTGCCAGCAGCTTAGGCGGTAGCACTGAAGCTTTCTTT. Amino acids: CASSLGGSTEAFF. The full variable domain, in which reference TRBV7-9 and TRBJ1-1 provide the parts outside the CDR3, is DTGVSQNPRHKITKRGQNVTFRCDPISEHNRLYWYRQTLGQGPEFLTYFQNEAQLEKSRLLSDRFSAERPKGSFSTLEIQRTEQGDSAMYLCASSLGGSTEAFFGQGTRLTVV.

The chain has TRBV5-4 and TRBJ2-7, with a possible D match to TRBD2 (6 bases). The end of the DNA aligns better with TRBJ2-5, so the J call may be wrong. Looked up from germline, CDR1 is SGHNT and CDR2 is YYREEE (reference sequence). CDR3 length: 14 amino acids. This CDR3 reads CASSQGLRQETQYF. The CDR3 bases are TGTGCCAGCAGCCAGGGACTCCGCCAAGAGACCCAGTACTTC.

This rearrangement joins TRBV27 to TRBJ1-1; TRBD1 aligns across 9 bases. CDR1 is MNHEY, CDR2 SMNVEV, per germline (reference sequence). The V and J ends lost 7 bases and 3 bases, in that order; junction bases with no gene match: 15. The CDR3 contains 17 residues. In nucleotides, the CDR3 is TGTGCCAGCAAGGGAAGGGGGAGCCGGACAGGGGACACTGAAGCTTTCTTT. Its translation is CASKGRGSRTGDTEAFF.

This chain uses TRBV9 with TRBJ1-6, with D unclear. The V end lost 4 bases, the J end lost 4 bases, and 12 bases lay between the germline ends. This CDR3 is built from 15 residues. Germline CDR1 reads SGDLS; CDR2 reads YYNGEE. The CDR3 coding sequence is TGTGCCAGCAGCATCGGACCGGGTTATAATTCACCCCTCCACTTT. As protein: CASSIGPGYNSPLHF.

The gene calls are TRBV6-5 and TRBJ2-7, with 8 bases matching TRBD2. The length of the CDR3 is 16 residues. The germline CDR1 and CDR2 sequences are MNHEY and SVGAGI. Trimming cost V 4 bases and J 4 bases; bases outside gene matches: 12. The CDR3 protein is CASSFSQFSGIYEQYF. DNA of the CDR3: TGTGCCAGCAGTTTCTCTCAGTTTAGCGGGATTTACGAGCAGTACTTC.

The chain employs TRBV15 and TRBJ2-5, with no clear D. This CDR3 has 14 amino acids. Trimming took 5 bases from V and 9 from J, leaving 19 bases between them. CDR1 and CDR2 from the germline V gene are LNHNV and YYDKDF (reference sequence). CDR3 nucleotides: TGTGCCACCAGCCTAAGTCGAGGCCTCCAGGCCCAGTACTTC. Its translation is CATSLSRGLQAQYF.

The chain combines TRBV5-1 with TRBJ2-3, with a weak D call TRBD2 (6 bases). V shed 7 bases and J shed 1 base, with 19 bases lying between them. CDR1 and CDR2 (germline): SGHRS, YFSETQ. CDR3 length: 16 amino acids. This chain's CDR3 is CASPQERVRGTDTQYF. The CDR3 DNA is TGCGCCAGCCCCCAAGAGCGGGTCAGGGGCACAGATACGCAGTATTTT.

V usage is TRBV7-2 and J usage is TRBJ2-7; D possibly uses TRBD1 or TRBD2 (5 bases each). V dropped 4 bases and J dropped 3 bases, with 10 bases sitting between them. The germline CDR1 and CDR2 sequences are SGHTA and FQGNSA. The CDR3 spans 13 residues. Here the CDR3 reads CASSSQAGYEQYF. Written as DNA, the CDR3 is TGTGCCAGCAGCTCACAGGCGGGCTACGAGCAGTACTTC. Using reference TRBV7-2 and TRBJ2-7 for the parts outside the CDR3, the full variable domain is GAGVSQSPSNKVTEKGKDVELRCDPISGHTALYWYRQSLGQGLEFLIYFQGNSAPDKSGLPSDRFSAERTGGSVSTLTIQRTQQEDSAVYLCASSSQAGYEQYFGPGTRLTVT.

The chain combines TRBV7-9 with TRBJ1-4; TRBD1 agrees at 7 bases. Looked up from germline, CDR1 is SEHNR and CDR2 is FQNEAQ (reference sequence). V dropped 5 bases and J dropped 7; count of bases not matched to a gene: 10. This CDR3 has 15 amino acids. In DNA, the CDR3 is TGTGCCAGCAGCGGCTCAGGGGGTCTGGGTGAAAAACTGTTTTTT. Translated: CASSGSGGLGEKLFF. The whole variable domain, remainder taken from reference TRBV7-9 and TRBJ1-4, is DTGVSQNPRHKITKRGQNVTFRCDPISEHNRLYWYRQTLGQGPEFLTYFQNEAQLEKSRLLSDRFSAERPKGSFSTLEIQRTEQGDSAMYLCASSGSGGLGEKLFFGSGTQLSVL.

The chain employs TRBV5-5 and TRBJ2-5, with 11 bases matching TRBD2. Germline V gene data show CDR1 as SGHKS and CDR2 as YYEKEE (reference sequence). V lost 4 bases to trimming and J lost 5 bases; unmatched junction nucleotides: 13. This CDR3 contains 17 residues. The CDR3 reads CASSARPSGGPEETQYF. The CDR3 nucleotides read TGTGCCAGCAGCGCGAGACCTAGCGGGGGGCCGGAGGAGACCCAGTACTTC.

V and J are TRBV7-2 and TRBJ2-7; D may be TRBD2 (6 bases). Germline V gene lookup returns CDR1 SGHTA and CDR2 FQGNSA. V dropped 5 bases and J dropped 4 bases, with 15 bases sitting between them. The CDR3 is 14 residues long. CDR3 residues: CASSPQLGGYEQYF. Here the CDR3 DNA reads TGTGCCAGCAGCCCTCAATTGGGGGGTTACGAGCAGTACTTC.

The chain is built from TRBV19 and TRBJ1-1; no clear D gene. V was pared by 3 bases and J by 2 bases, with 13 bases between. Germline CDR1 is LNHDA and CDR2 is SQIVND (reference sequence). This CDR3 is 15 amino acids long. CDR3 in DNA: TGTGCCAGTAGTATGTTTGGGGAGATAAACACTGAAGCTTTCTTT. This codes for CASSMFGEINTEAFF.

The chain employs TRBV5-6 and TRBJ1-2, with a possible D match to TRBD1 (5 bases). V was pared by 4 bases and J by 10 bases, with 20 bases between. The CDR3 extends over 14 amino acids. Germline V gene data show CDR1 as SGHDT and CDR2 as YYEEEE. The CDR3 protein is CASSRDRRGFDYTF. The DNA for the CDR3 is TGTGCCAGCAGCCGGGACCGCCGAGGGTTTGACTACACCTTC.

This clone came up once. The chain couples TRBV6-5 to TRBJ2-2, with D possibly being TRBD2 (7 bases). V was trimmed by 8 bases and J by 3 bases, leaving 16 bases between them. The CDR3 totals 15 residues. Germline lookup yields CDR1 MNHEY and CDR2 SVGAGI. The CDR3 DNA reads TGTGCCAGCGGGGGGGCTGGCGTAGACACCGGGGAGCTGTTTTTT. It translates to CASGGAGVDTGELFF.

The table lists this clone with a count of one. The V call is TRBV6-1, the J call TRBJ1-6; TRBD1 aligns across 7 bases. V lost 3 bases, J lost 10 bases, and 3 bases stayed unmatched. This CDR3 has 13 residues. In germline, CDR1 is MNHNS, CDR2 SASEGT. Here the CDR3 reads CASSETGMSPLHF. The CDR3 nucleotides are TGTGCCAGCAGTGAGACAGGGATGTCACCCCTCCACTTT.